This T cell receptor beta chain was profiled in a study of blood T cell repertoires in COVID-19. Study-level information: The analysed material was cDNA or gDNA that came from T cells, B-cell-depleted T cells, or PBMCs.

V lost 5 bases, J lost 4 bases, and 14 bases lay in between. The CDR3 sequence is 14 residues long. CDR1 and CDR2 from the germline V gene are MNHEY and SMNVEV (reference sequence). The count of this clone is one. The repertoire was sequenced with immunoSEQ multiplex PCR; TCRdb's copy has only in-frame clones and lacks some. This table has some 120,000 clones, 85% to 90% appearing once. The specimen sequenced was peripheral blood. V gene TRBV27 combines with J gene TRBJ1-2, with D possibly being TRBD1 (6 bases). This receptor was obtained from a human donor in a cohort sampled during active COVID-19. Here the CDR3 reads CASSQGRGPYGYTF. DNA of the CDR3: TGTGCCAGCAGTCAAGGCAGGGGCCCCTATGGCTACACCTTC.